This passage covers 15 T cell receptor beta chains from one sample sequenced in a study of glioma-infiltrating T cells after dendritic cell vaccination. Method: immunoSEQ multiplex PCR; TCRdb's copy keeps in-frame clones and lacks some. The repertoire holds roughly 100,000 clones, with 75% to 85% as singletons. The specimen comprised blood, sampled before dendritic cell vaccination. These receptors all come from a human donor with glioblastoma.

The chain recombines TRBV19 with TRBJ2-1; TRBD2 matches at 9 bases. Trimming at V came to 5 bases and at J to 7 bases, leaving 18 bases not matched to a gene. The germline gives CDR1 LNHDA, CDR2 SQIVND (reference sequence). The CDR3 has 18 residues. The CDR3 sequence: CASSAQAFERGVMNEQFF. In DNA form, the CDR3 reads TGTGCCAGTAGTGCCCAAGCCTTCGAGCGGGGGGTAATGAATGAGCAGTTCTTC. Supplemented by reference TRBV19 and TRBJ2-1, the full variable domain reads DGGITQSPKYLFRKEGQNVTLSCEQNLNHDAMYWYRQDPGQGLRLIYYSQIVNDFQKGDIAEGYSVSREKKESFPLTVTSAQKNPTAFYLCASSAQAFERGVMNEQFFGPGTRLTVL.

V and J are TRBV6-1 and TRBJ2-3; tentatively, D is TRBD1 (5 bases). V was cut by 4 bases and J by 2 bases, with 13 bases left in between. The CDR3 spans 15 residues. CDR1 and CDR2 from the germline V gene are MNHNS and SASEGT. In DNA form, the CDR3 reads TGTGCCAGCAGTGCGAGACAGCGAACCACAGATACGCAGTATTTT. Protein product: CASSARQRTTDTQYF.

The rearrangement links TRBV5-1 to TRBJ2-1; 7 bases agree with TRBD1. This CDR3 has 18 amino acids. Germline CDR1 is SGHRS and CDR2 is YFSETQ. Trimming at V came to 4 bases and at J to 0 bases, leaving 13 bases not matched to a gene. CDR3 bases: TGCGCCAGCAGCCTGGGACAGTACCTTAGTGGCTCCTACAATGAGCAGTTCTTC. Its translation: CASSLGQYLSGSYNEQFF.

V usage is TRBV29-1 and J usage is TRBJ2-1; D is possibly TRBD2 (6 bases). This CDR3 region has 17 residues. Trimming removed 4 bases at V and 4 bases at J, with 23 bases between. Germline lookup yields CDR1 SQVTM and CDR2 ANQGSEA. CDR3: CSVGGVDSVSPYNEQFF. CDR3 DNA sequence: TGCAGCGTTGGGGGGGTCGATTCCGTTTCTCCTTACAATGAGCAGTTCTTC.

The chain links TRBV15 to TRBJ2-5; D possibly corresponds to TRBD2 (6 bases). Germline V gives CDR1 LNHNV, CDR2 YYDKDF (reference sequence). The CDR3 loop spans 15 amino acids. V shed 0 bases and J shed 4 bases, with 12 bases lying between them. The CDR3 here is CATSRDRDFGETQYF. CDR3 in DNA: TGTGCCACCAGCAGAGATAGGGACTTCGGAGAGACCCAGTACTTC.

There are a few counts of this clone. The genes are TRBV5-4 and TRBJ2-1, with a tentative D call TRBD2 (7 bases). Germline V gene lookup returns CDR1 SGHNT and CDR2 YYREEE (reference sequence). Trimming took 4 bases from V and 5 from J, leaving 22 bases between them. This CDR3 spans 17 amino acids. The CDR3 protein is CASSRQGGGGLNNEQFF. Written as DNA, the CDR3 is TGTGCCAGCAGCCGCCAGGGCGGCGGGGGCCTAAACAATGAGCAGTTCTTC.

Details on this clone: This likely comes from a read error, as the CDR3 has no conserved phenylalanine or tryptophan at its end. The chain joins TRBV11-3 to TRBJ1-2, with unresolved D. The CDR3 spans 14 residues. V was shortened by 6 bases and J by 3 bases, with 14 bases between the two germline ends. Germline values: CDR1 SGHNT, CDR2 YENEEA. CDR3 sequence: CASSHSAGDYGYTL. CDR3 nucleotides: TGTGCCAGCAGTCACAGTGCTGGGGACTATGGCTACACCCTC.

The genes are TRBV6-5 and TRBJ2-3, with TRBD1 matching 7 bases. V lost 6 bases and J lost 2; bases outside the gene matches: 8. This CDR3 spans 15 amino acids. Per the germline V gene, CDR1 is MNHEY and CDR2 is SVGAGI. The CDR3 region has the DNA TGTGCCAGCAGACTAATACAGGGGAACACAGATACGCAGTATTTT. This encodes CASRLIQGNTDTQYF.

The gene calls are TRBV7-8 and TRBJ1-4, with TRBD1 matching over 7 bases. Trimming cost V 6 bases and J 3 bases; bases outside gene matches: 4. This CDR3 region has 14 residues. Looked up from germline, CDR1 is SGHVS and CDR2 is FQNEAQ. The CDR3 is CASRKGAANEKLFF. CDR3 nucleotide sequence: TGTGCCAGCAGAAAGGGGGCGGCTAATGAAAAACTGTTTTTT. Full variable domain (missing parts from reference TRBV7-8 and TRBJ1-4): GAGVSQSPRYKVAKRGQDVALRCDPISGHVSLFWYQQALGQGPEFLTYFQNEAQLDKSGLPSDRFFAERPEGSVSTLKIQRTQQEDSAVYLCASRKGAANEKLFFGSGTQLSVL.

The chain is built from TRBV27 and TRBJ2-2; TRBD1 matches at 12 bases. Looked up from germline, CDR1 is MNHEY and CDR2 is SMNVEV (reference sequence). There are 19 residues in the CDR3. The junction had 18 bases not matched to a gene; V was cut back by 6 bases and J by 7 bases. CDR3 bases: TGTGCCAGCAGGCACCGGGACAGGGGGCTCCGGGGAAGGGGCGGGGAGCTGTTTTTT. Protein sequence: CASRHRDRGLRGRGGELFF.

This clone was picked up a small number of times. This chain links TRBV6-1 with TRBJ2-6; D is uncertain. The CDR3 sequence is 15 residues long. CDR1 and CDR2 from the germline V gene are MNHNS and SASEGT. The V gene lost 5 bases and the J gene lost 0 bases, with 8 bases spanning the gap. In DNA, the CDR3 is TGTGCCAGCAGTCAACCCTACTCTGGGGCCAACGTCCTGACTTTC. The encoded protein is CASSQPYSGANVLTF.

The chain carries TRBV2 and TRBJ1-5; TRBD1 is a possible D gene (5 bases). CDR3 length: 16 residues. Germline V lookup: CDR1 SNHLY, CDR2 FYNNEI. V was cut by 0 bases and J by 3 bases, with 12 bases left in between. The CDR3 spells CASSEALSQDNQPQHF. The CDR3 bases are TGTGCCAGCAGTGAAGCGCTTTCACAGGACAATCAGCCCCAGCATTTT.

The chain is built from TRBV10-3 and TRBJ1-1; TRBD1 agrees at 11 bases. CDR1 and CDR2 (germline): ENHRY, SYGVKD. There are 17 residues in the CDR3. V shed 4 bases and J 3 bases; nucleotides not matched to a gene: 10. Here the CDR3 reads CAISGGQGVTRYTEAFF. The CDR3 DNA is TGTGCCATCAGTGGGGGACAGGGGGTGACGAGGTACACTGAAGCTTTCTTT.

This chain uses TRBV19 with TRBJ2-1; no clear D gene. The length of the CDR3 is 15 residues. V was trimmed by 1 base and J by 9 bases, leaving 16 bases between them. Germline CDR1 and CDR2: LNHDA and SQIVND (reference sequence). DNA for the CDR3: TGTGCCAGTAGTATAGTCAATCATCCCACATTTGAGCAGTTCTTC. Translation: CASSIVNHPTFEQFF.

This chain links TRBV19 with TRBJ1-1; 11 bases map to TRBD1. V was clipped by 10 bases and J by 5 bases; unmatched bases: 6. Germline CDR1 reads LNHDA; CDR2 reads SQIVND (reference sequence). The CDR3 runs 13 residues. The CDR3 is CATRDRGYTEAFF. CDR3 bases: TGTGCCACCCGGGACAGGGGGTATACTGAAGCTTTCTTT.